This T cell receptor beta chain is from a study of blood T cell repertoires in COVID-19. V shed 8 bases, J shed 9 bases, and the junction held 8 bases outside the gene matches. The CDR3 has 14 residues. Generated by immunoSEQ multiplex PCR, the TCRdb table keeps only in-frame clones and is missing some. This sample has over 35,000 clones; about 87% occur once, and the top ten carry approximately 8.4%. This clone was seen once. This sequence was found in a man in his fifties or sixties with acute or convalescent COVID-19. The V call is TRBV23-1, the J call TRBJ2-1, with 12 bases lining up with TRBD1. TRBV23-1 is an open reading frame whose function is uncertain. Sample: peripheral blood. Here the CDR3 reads CASLPGQGAREQFF. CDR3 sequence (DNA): TGCGCCAGCCTACCGGGACAGGGGGCCCGTGAGCAGTTCTTC.